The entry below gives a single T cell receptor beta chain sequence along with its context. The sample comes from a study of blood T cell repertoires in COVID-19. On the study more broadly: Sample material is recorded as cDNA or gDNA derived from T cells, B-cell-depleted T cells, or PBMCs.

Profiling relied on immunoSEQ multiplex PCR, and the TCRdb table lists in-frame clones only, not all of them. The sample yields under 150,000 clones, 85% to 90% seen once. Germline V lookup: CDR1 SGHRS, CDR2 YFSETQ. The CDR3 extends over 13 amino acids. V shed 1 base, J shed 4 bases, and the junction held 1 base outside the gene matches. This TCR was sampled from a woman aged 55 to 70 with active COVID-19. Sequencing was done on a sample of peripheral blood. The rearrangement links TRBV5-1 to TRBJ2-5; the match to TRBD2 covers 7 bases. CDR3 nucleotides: TGCGCCAGCAGCTTGCCGGGGGGAGAGACCCAGTACTTC. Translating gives CASSLPGGETQYF.